This is a list of T cell receptor beta chains from one sample in a study of T cell changes during pregnancy in multiple sclerosis. Only in-frame clones appear in the TCRdb table, and some are missing; sequencing was by immunoSEQ multiplex PCR. The data show some 32,000 clones, around nine tenths seen once. The sequencing here drew on CD8+ T cells from peripheral blood mononuclear cells, taken in the second trimester of pregnancy. These receptor sequences come from a female donor with multiple sclerosis, enrolled in a pregnancy study. The CDR3 runs from the conserved cysteine through the conserved F or W. Each record gives: CDR3 length, V gene, J gene, CDR3 protein.

15,TRBV9,TRBJ2-1,CASSVSGSIGNEQFF
16,TRBV28,TRBJ2-7,CASSLLAGTGSYEQYF
16,TRBV7-9,TRBJ2-1,CASSRIETSSYNEQFF
12,TRBV7-9,TRBJ2-7,CASSLPSGEQYF
15,TRBV10-2,TRBJ2-5,CASSRTDGSAETQYF
14,TRBV27,TRBJ2-5,CASSSRQGQETQYF
16,TRBV28,TRBJ2-7,CASSLEETVSPYEQYF
13,TRBV30,TRBJ2-7,CAWSERESYEQYF
16,TRBV28,TRBJ1-1,CASTHPDEGSNTEAFF
15,TRBV27,TRBJ2-1,CASGYSGRAHNEQFF
15,TRBV7-2,-,CASSLVDRGPYEQYF
12,TRBV7-8,TRBJ2-7,CASSLVVYEQYF
16,TRBV11-2,TRBJ2-1,CASSVLGGRLTDEQFF
14,TRBV2,TRBJ2-4,CASSEGLAKNIQYF
15,TRBV5-1,TRBJ2-2,CASSWGGRGTGELFF
13,TRBV10-3,TRBJ2-1,CAIAGSSYNEQFF